This T cell receptor (beta chain) derives from a study of T cells expressing NK-cell markers. In the study overall: Eight donors were sequenced, seven testing HCMV-seropositive and one testing seronegative. Study-wide results and limits: Whether expanded NKG2C+ T cell clones were HCMV specific stayed uncertain. A range of about 1.0-8% of CD8+ T cells consisted of dominant NKG2C+ clonotypes in about six donors.

Concerning this clonotype: As yet, its antigen is unknown.

CDR1 is MGHDK and CDR2 is SYGVNS in the germline V gene. This CDR3 spans 13 amino acids. TCRdb reprocessed the 5' RACE reads and reports one entry per CDR3 protein, with no DNA. Its clone listing holds under 600,000 distinct CDR3 sequences. The sequencing input was blood T cells: a sorted CD56 or NKG2C T cell subset, CD4+ or CD8+ T cells, or bulk PBMC T cells (not recorded which). This clonotype was sampled from a woman between 50 and 59 years old in good health. The gene calls are TRBV25-1 and TRBJ1-2. CDR3 amino acids: CASSEGDKHGYTF.